This T cell receptor (beta chain) was found in a study of blood T cell repertoires in COVID-19. Turning to the study itself: The origin of the acute and convalescent COVID-19 samples was the United States, Italy and Spain. In each case, the material was cDNA or gDNA derived from T cells, B-cell-depleted T cells, or PBMCs.

CDR3 length: 15 amino acids. Per germline, CDR1 SGHRS and CDR2 YFSETQ. V was clipped by 4 bases and J by 6 bases; unmatched bases: 9. Per the authors' pipeline: Scientists estimated how many nucleated cells there were by amplifying reference gene primers. Generated by immunoSEQ multiplex PCR, the TCRdb table keeps only in-frame clones and is missing some. That table gives V, J and clone size, and the DNA gave D and trimming. The sample records some 130,000 clones, roughly 84% being singletons. This chain links TRBV5-1 with TRBJ2-7; TRBD1 matches 11 bases. The clonotype originates from a man in his fifties or sixties with acute or convalescent COVID-19. The sample comprised peripheral blood. Written as DNA, the CDR3 is TGCGCCAGCAGCATCCGGGACAGGGGGTCGGGCGAGCAGTACTTC. Protein: CASSIRDRGSGEQYF.